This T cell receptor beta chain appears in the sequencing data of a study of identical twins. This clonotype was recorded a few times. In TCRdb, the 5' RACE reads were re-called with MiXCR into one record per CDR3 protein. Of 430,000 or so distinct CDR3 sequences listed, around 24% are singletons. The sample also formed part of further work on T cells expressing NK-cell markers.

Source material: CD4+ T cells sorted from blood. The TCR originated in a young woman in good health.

As DNA, the CDR3 is TGTGCCATCAAGAGGGCAGTACAGAACACTGAAGCTTTCTTT. Its protein product is CAIKRAVQNTEAFF. The genes are TRBV10-3 and TRBJ1-1; D is unresolved. CDR1 and CDR2 (germline): ENHRY, SYGVKD. The V end was cut by 7 bases, the J end by 1 base, with 13 bases between. CDR3 length equals 14 residues.